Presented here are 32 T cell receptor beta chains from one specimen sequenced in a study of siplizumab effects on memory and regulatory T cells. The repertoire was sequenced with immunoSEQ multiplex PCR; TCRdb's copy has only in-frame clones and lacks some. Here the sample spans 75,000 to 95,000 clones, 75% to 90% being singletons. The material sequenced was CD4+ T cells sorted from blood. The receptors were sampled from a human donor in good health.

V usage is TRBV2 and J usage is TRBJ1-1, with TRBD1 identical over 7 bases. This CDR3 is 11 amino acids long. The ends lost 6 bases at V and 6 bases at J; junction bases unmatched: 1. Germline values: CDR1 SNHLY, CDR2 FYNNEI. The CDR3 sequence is CASRTGAEAFF. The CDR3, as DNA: TGTGCCAGCAGAACAGGGGCTGAAGCTTTCTTT.

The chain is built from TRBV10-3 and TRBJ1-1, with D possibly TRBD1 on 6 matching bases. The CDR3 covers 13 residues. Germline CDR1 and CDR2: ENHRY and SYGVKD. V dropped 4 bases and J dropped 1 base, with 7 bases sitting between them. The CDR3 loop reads CAISVDRNTEAFF. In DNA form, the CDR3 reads TGTGCCATCAGTGTGGACAGGAACACTGAAGCTTTCTTT.

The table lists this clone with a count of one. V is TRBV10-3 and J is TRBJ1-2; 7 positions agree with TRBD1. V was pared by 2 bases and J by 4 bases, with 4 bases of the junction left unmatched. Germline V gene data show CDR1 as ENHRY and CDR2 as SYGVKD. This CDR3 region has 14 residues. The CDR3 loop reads CAISEGTDFYGYTF. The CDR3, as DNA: TGTGCCATCAGTGAGGGGACAGACTTCTATGGCTACACCTTC.

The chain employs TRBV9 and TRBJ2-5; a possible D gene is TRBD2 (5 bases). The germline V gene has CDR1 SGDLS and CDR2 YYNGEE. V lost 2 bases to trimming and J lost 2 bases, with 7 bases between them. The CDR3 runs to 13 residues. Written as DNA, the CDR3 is TGTGCCAGCAGCGTGACGGGACAAGAGACCCAGTACTTC. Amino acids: CASSVTGQETQYF.

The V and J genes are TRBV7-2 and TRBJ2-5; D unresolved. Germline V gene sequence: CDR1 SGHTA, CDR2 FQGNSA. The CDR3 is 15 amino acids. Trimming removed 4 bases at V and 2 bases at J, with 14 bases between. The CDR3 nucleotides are TGTGCCAGCAGCTCCCGGACCGGCCGGCAAGAGACCCAGTACTTC. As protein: CASSSRTGRQETQYF.

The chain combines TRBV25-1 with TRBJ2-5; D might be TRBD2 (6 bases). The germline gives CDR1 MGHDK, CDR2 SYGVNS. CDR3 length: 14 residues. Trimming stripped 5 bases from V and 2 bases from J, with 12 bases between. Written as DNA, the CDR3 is TGTGCCAGCAGTAGCGGGTTTACTCAAGAGACCCAGTACTTC. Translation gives CASSSGFTQETQYF.

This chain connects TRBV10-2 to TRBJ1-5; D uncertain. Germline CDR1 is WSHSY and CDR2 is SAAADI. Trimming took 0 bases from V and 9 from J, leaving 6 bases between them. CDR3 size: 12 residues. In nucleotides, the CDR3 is TGCGCCAGCAGTGAGTCGAAGCTGCCCCAGCATTTT. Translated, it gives CASSESKLPQHF.

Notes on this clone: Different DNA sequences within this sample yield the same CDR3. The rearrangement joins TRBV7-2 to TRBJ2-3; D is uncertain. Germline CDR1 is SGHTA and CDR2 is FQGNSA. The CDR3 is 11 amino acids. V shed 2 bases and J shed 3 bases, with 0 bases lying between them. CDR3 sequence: CASSLTDTQYF. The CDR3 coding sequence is TGTGCCAGCAGCTTAACAGATACGCAGTATTTT.

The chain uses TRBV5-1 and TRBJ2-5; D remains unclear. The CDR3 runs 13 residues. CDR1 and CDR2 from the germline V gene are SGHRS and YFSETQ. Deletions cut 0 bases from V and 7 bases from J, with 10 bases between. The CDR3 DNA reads TGCGCCAGCAGCTTGGTTCTTGATACGACCCAGTACTTC. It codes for CASSLVLDTTQYF. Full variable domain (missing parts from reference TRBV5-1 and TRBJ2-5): KAGVTQTPRYLIKTRGQQVTLSCSPISGHRSVSWYQQTPGQGLQFLFEYFSETQRNKGNFPGRFSGRQFSNSRSEMNVSTLELGDSALYLCASSLVLDTTQYFGPGTRLLVL.

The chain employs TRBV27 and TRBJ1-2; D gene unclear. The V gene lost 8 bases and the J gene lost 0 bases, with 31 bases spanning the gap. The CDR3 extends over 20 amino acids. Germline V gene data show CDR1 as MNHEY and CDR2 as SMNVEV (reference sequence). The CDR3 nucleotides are TGTGCCAGCTCCCATCTGGGGTTTAAGAGGGATACGGGGACTAACTATGGCTACACCTTC. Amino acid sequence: CASSHLGFKRDTGTNYGYTF.

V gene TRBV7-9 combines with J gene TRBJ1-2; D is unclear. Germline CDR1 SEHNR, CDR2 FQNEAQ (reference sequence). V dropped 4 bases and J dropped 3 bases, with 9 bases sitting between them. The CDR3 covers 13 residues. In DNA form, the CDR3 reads TGTGCCAGCAGCTCACAGAACTACTATGGCTACACCTTC. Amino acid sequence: CASSSQNYYGYTF.

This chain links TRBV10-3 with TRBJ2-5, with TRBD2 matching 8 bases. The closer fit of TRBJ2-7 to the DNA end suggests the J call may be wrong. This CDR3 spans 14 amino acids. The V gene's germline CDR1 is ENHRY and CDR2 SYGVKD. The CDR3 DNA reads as TGTGCCATCAGTAGCGGGAGTCGGTCCTACGAGCAGTACTTC. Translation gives CAISSGSRSYEQYF.

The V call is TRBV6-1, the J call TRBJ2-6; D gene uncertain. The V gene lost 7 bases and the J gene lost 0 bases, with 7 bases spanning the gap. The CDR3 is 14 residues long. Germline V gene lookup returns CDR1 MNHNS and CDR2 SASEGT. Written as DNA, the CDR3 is TGTGCCAGCATTAAAAGCTCTGGGGCCAACGTCCTGACTTTC. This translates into CASIKSSGANVLTF.

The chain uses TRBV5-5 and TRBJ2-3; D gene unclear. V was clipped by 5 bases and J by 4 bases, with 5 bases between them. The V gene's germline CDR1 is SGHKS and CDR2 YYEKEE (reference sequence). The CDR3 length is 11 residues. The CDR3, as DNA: TGTGCCAGCAGGCTAGCAGATACGCAGTATTTT. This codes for CASRLADTQYF.

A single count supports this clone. CDR3 coding DNA: TGTGCCAGTACCTCGACAGGATTCTATGAAAAACTGTTTTTT. It specifies CASTSTGFYEKLFF. This chain links TRBV19 with TRBJ1-4; D perhaps matches TRBD1 (6 bases). This CDR3 comprises 14 residues. The V end lost 7 bases, the J end lost 6 bases, and 15 bases lay between the germline ends. Germline-derived CDR1 and CDR2 are LNHDA and SQIVND (reference sequence). Filled out from reference TRBV19 and TRBJ1-4, the complete variable domain reads DGGITQSPKYLFRKEGQNVTLSCEQNLNHDAMYWYRQDPGQGLRLIYYSQIVNDFQKGDIAEGYSVSREKKESFPLTVTSAQKNPTAFYLCASTSTGFYEKLFFGSGTQLSVL.

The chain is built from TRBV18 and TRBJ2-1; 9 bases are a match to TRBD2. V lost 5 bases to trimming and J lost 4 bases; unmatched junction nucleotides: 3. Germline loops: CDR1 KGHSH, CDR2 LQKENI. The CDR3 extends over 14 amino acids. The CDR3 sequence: CASSTSGRYNEQFF. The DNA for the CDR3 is TGTGCCAGCTCAACCAGCGGGAGGTACAATGAGCAGTTCTTC.

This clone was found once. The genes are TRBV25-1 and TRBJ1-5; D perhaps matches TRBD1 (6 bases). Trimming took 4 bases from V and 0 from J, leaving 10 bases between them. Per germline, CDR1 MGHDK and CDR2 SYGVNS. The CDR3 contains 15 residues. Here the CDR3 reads CASSVAGASNQPQHF. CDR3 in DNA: TGTGCCAGCAGTGTGGCAGGGGCTAGCAATCAGCCCCAGCATTTT.

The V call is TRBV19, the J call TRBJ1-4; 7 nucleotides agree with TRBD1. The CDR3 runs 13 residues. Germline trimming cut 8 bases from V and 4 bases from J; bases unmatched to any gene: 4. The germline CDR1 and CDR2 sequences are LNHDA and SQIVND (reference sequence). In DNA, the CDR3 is TGTGCCAGTGGCCGACAGGGTAATGAAAAACTGTTTTTT. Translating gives CASGRQGNEKLFF.

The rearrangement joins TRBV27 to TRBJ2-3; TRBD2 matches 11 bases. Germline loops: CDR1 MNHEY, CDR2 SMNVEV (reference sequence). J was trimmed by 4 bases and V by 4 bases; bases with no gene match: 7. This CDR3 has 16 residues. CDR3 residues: CASSSRLAGLPDTQYF. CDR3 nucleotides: TGTGCCAGCAGTTCACGACTAGCGGGATTGCCAGATACGCAGTATTTT.

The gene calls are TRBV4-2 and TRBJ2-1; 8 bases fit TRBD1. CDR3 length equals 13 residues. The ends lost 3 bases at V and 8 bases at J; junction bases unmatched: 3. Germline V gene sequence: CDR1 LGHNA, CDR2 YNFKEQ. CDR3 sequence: CASSQQGAHEQFF. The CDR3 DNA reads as TGTGCCAGCAGCCAGCAGGGGGCCCATGAGCAGTTCTTC.

CDR3: CASSWQLNTEAFF. In nucleotides, the CDR3 is TGTGCCAGCAGTTGGCAGTTGAACACTGAAGCTTTCTTT. The V call is TRBV6-5, the J call TRBJ1-1; D remains ambiguous. CDR3 length equals 13 residues. Germline V gene lookup returns CDR1 MNHEY and CDR2 SVGAGI. Trimming removed 4 bases at V and 0 bases at J, with 6 bases between.

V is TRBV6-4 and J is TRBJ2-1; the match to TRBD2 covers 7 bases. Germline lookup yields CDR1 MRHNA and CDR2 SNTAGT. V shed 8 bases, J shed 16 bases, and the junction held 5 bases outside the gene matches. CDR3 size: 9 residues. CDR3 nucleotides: TGTGCCAGCGCGGGGGAGGACTTCTTC. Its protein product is CASAGEDFF.

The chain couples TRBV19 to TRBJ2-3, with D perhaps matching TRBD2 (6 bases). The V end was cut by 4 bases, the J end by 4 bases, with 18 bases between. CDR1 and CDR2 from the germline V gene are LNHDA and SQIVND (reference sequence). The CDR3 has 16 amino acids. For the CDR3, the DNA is TGTGCCAGTAGTAACGGGGCGGGGTCGCCTCCAGATACGCAGTATTTT. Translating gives CASSNGAGSPPDTQYF. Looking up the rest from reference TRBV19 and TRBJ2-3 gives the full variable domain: DGGITQSPKYLFRKEGQNVTLSCEQNLNHDAMYWYRQDPGQGLRLIYYSQIVNDFQKGDIAEGYSVSREKKESFPLTVTSAQKNPTAFYLCASSNGAGSPPDTQYFGPGTRLTVL.

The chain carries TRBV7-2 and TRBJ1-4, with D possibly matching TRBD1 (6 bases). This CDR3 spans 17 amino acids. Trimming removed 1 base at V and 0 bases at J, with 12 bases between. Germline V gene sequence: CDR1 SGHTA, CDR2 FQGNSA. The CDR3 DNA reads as TGTGCCAGCAGCTTAGTCGGACAGCGATCAACTAATGAAAAACTGTTTTTT. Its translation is CASSLVGQRSTNEKLFF.

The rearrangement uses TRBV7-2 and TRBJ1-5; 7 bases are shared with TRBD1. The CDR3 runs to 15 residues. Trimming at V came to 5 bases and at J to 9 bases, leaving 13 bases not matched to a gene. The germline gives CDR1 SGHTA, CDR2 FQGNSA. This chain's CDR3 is CASSLNPTGYGPQHF. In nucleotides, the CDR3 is TGTGCCAGCAGCCTCAACCCGACAGGGTATGGGCCCCAGCATTTT.

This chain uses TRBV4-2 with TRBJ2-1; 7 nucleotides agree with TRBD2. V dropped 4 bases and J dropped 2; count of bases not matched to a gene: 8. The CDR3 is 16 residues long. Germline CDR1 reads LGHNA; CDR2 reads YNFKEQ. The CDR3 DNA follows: TGTGCCAGCAGCCCCGGGGCGGGAGTCGCCTACAATGAGCAGTTCTTC. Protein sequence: CASSPGAGVAYNEQFF.

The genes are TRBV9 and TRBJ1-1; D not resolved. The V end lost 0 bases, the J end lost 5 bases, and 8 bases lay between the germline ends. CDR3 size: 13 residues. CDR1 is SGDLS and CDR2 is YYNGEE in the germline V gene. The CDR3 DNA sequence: TGTGCCAGCAGCGTAGATGTGGGAACTGAAGCTTTCTTT. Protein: CASSVDVGTEAFF.

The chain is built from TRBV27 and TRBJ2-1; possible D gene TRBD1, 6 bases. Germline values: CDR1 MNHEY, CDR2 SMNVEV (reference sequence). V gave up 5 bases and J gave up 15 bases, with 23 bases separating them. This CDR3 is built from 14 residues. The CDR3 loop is CASSPTLPGHFGFF. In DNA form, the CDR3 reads TGTGCCAGCAGTCCCACACTTCCGGGACATTTTGGGTTCTTC.

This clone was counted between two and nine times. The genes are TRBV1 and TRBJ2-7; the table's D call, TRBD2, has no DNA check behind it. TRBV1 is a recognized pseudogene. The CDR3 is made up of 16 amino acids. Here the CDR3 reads CTSKTRREDPTYEQYF. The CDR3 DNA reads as TGCACCAGCAAAACTAGGCGGGAGGATCCTACCTACGAGCAGTACTTC.

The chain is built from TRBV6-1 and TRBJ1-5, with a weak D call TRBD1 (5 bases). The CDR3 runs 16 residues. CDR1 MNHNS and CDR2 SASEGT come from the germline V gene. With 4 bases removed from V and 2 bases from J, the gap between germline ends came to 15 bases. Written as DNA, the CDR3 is TGTGCCAGCAGTGGGCGGACACTTAGGGGCAATCAGCCCCAGCATTTT. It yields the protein CASSGRTLRGNQPQHF.

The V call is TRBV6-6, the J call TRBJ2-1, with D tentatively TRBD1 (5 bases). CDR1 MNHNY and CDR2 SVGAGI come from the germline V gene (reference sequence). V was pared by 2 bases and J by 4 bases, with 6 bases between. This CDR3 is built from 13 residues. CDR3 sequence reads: CASSYAGYNEQFF. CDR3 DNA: TGTGCCAGCAGTTACGCAGGGTACAATGAGCAGTTCTTC.

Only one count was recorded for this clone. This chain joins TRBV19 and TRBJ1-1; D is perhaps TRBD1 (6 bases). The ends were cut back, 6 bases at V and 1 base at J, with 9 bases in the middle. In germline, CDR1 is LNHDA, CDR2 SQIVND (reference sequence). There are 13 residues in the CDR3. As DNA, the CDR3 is TGTGCCAGTAGGAGGGGACAGAACACTGAAGCTTTCTTT. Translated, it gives CASRRGQNTEAFF.